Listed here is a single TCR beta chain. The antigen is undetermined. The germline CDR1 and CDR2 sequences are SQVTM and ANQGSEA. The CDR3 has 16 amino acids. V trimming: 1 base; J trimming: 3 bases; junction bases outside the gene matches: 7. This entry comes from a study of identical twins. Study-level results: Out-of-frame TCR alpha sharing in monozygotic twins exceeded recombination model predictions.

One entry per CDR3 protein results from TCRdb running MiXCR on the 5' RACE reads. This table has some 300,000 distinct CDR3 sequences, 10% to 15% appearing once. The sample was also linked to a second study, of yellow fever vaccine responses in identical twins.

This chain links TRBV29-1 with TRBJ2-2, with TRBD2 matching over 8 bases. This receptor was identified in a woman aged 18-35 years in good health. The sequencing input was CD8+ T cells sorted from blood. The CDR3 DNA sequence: TGCAGCGTTGAAGGGACTAGCACCGAGGACACCGGGGAGCTGTTTTTT. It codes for CSVEGTSTEDTGELFF.